This record concerns one TCR beta chain sequence. Its antigen remains unidentified. One base away there is no much larger clone; base qualities are not given. This sample is drawn from a study of blood T cell repertoires in COVID-19 (dated by TCRdb to about 2020). As for the study more broadly: The collaborator samples originated in the United States, Italy and Spain and spanned the acute and convalescent phases of COVID-19. Deeply sampled blood TCRbeta repertoires from subjects exposed to, actively infected with, or recovered from COVID-19 were included in the dataset. The samples were drawn from two sources: the first 160 participants of the ongoing ImmuneRACE study, and 1,200 or so subjects contributed by 6 global collaborators. HLA class I and class II types, where available, came from metadata supplied by the sample provider rather than from assay-based typing. Nearly every sample came with metadata listing a de-identified subject ID, COVID-19 status, age in years and sex. A freely available public database, intended as a resource for researchers studying the immune response to SARS-CoV-2, is where the repertoires were released. The material from the prospective study consisted of cDNA or gDNA derived from T cells, B-cell-depleted T cells, or PBMCs. The full study reports these points: The quantity of clinical and demographic metadata differed by source and by participant and was supplied without curation.

One collaborating source in Seattle enrolled patients during active infection and followed them longitudinally through the course of disease. Whole blood was collected in K2EDTA tubes by collaborating institutions according to the institutions' own protocols. For TCRbeta analysis, collaborators shipped samples as frozen whole blood, isolated PBMCs, or DNA extracted from either of those sample types. TCRbeta CDR3 regions were amplified from genomic DNA using the immunoSEQ Assay, a bias-controlled multiplex PCR. As for the authors' bioinformatics: Nucleated cell counts per sample were estimated from amplification of reference gene primers within the assay. To quantify the absolute abundance of each unique TCRbeta CDR3 rearrangement, sequence reads were collapsed and filtered. For each sample, productive Simpson clonality was calculated as the square root of Simpson's diversity index over productive rearrangements. TCRdb took over this immuneACCESS table, retaining in-frame rearrangements with V and J assigned. Such tables are incomplete; in checked studies, under half of the missing clones stem from an unresolved V gene, and the remainder is unexplained. That table is the source of V, J and clone size, and D and trimming were worked out from the DNA. For this sample there are hundreds of thousands of clones; approximately 89% appear just once. Clones ranked in the top ten supply about 2.1% of the sample.

Source material: peripheral blood. This TCR was recovered from a woman aged 60-70 years with COVID-19, enrolled during active disease.

CDR3 loop: CASSQAGGISYEQYF. The base sequence is TGTGCCAGCAGCCAAGCCGGGGGGATCTCCTACGAGCAGTACTTC. Recombination connected TRBV3-1 (or the pseudogene TRBV3-2) to TRBJ2-7, with 7 bases matching TRBD2. The CDR3 measures 15 amino acids from cysteine to phenylalanine. Only CDR3 DNA is held: 45 bases, read in frame from base 1. Trimming accounts for 1 base at V and 0 bases at J, while the number of junction bases matched to no gene is 3. As encoded in the germline V gene (reference sequence), CDR1 is LGHDT while CDR2 is YNNKEL.